The next 2 T cell receptor beta chains were all read from a single sample in a study of cytomegalovirus exposure and HLA in healthy donors. Sequenced by immunoSEQ multiplex PCR; TCRdb stores in-frame clones only, minus some. Among 200,000 to 250,000 clones listed, around 78% were seen once. Input material: PBMCs. These receptors were collected from a woman under 30 in good health and CMV-seronegative.

This chain's CDR3 is CASRPPGGTTRQTFF. The DNA for the CDR3 is TGTGCCAGCAGGCCACCAGGGGGGACGACAAGACAAACTTTCTTT. V is TRBV6-5 and J is TRBJ1-1; TRBD1 aligns across 7 bases. CDR1 MNHEY and CDR2 SVGAGI come from the germline V gene. Germline trimming cut 6 bases from V and 12 bases from J; bases unmatched to any gene: 19. This CDR3 has 15 amino acids.

The chain is built from TRBV6-5 and TRBJ2-7; maybe TRBD2 (6 bases). V was pared by 0 bases and J by 0 bases, with 9 bases between. Germline values: CDR1 MNHEY, CDR2 SVGAGI. This CDR3 contains 15 residues. The CDR3, as DNA: TGTGCCAGCAGTTACTCGAGGACTAACTCCTACGAGCAGTACTTC. As protein: CASSYSRTNSYEQYF.